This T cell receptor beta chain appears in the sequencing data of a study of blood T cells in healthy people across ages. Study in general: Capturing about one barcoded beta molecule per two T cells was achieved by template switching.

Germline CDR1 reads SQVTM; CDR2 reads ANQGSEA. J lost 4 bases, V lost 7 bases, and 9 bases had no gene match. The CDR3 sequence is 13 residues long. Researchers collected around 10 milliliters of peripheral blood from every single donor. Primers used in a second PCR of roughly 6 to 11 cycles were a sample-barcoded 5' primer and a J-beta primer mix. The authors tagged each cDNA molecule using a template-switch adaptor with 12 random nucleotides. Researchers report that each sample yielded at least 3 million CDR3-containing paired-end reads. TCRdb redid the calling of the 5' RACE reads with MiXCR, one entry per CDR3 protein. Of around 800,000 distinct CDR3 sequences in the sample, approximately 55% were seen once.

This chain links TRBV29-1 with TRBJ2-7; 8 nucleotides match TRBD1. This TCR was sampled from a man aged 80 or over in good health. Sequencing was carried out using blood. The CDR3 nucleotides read TGCAGCGCCCGACAGGGGTTAGGGTACGAGCAGTACTTC. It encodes CSARQGLGYEQYF.